The 11 T cell receptor beta chains reported below all come from one sample, sequenced in a study of identical twins. TCRdb re-called the 5' RACE reads through MiXCR, storing one row per CDR3 protein. The sample records approximately 210,000 distinct CDR3 sequences, over 5% being singletons. These same records also appear under a second study, on T cells expressing NK-cell markers.

Sequencing used CD8+ T cells sorted from blood. The receptor source for this set is a woman between 18 and 29 years old in good health.

The chain carries TRBV27 and TRBJ2-1, with TRBD2 matching 7 bases. Germline-derived CDR1 and CDR2 are MNHEY and SMNVEV (reference sequence). The V and J ends lost 2 bases and 5 bases, in that order; junction bases with no gene match: 3. The CDR3 has 14 amino acids. CDR3 nucleotide sequence: TGTGCCAGCAGTTTAGCAAGCGGGGACAATGAGCAGTTCTTC. It translates to CASSLASGDNEQFF.

This clonotype has a handful of counts. The CDR3 loop reads CASGGLEPQSGPRTQYF. The DNA for the CDR3 is TGTGCTAGTGGGGGACTTGAACCGCAGAGCGGCCCGCGAACGCAGTATTTT. The chain is built from TRBV12-5 and TRBJ2-3; D may be TRBD2 (6 bases). This CDR3 contains 17 residues. Germline loops: CDR1 LGHNT, CDR2 FRNRAP. V was shortened by 6 bases and J by 9 bases, with 28 bases between the two germline ends. Based on the CDR3 plus reference TRBV12-5 and TRBJ2-3, the full variable domain is DARVTQTPRHKVTEMGQEVTMRCQPILGHNTVFWYRQTMMQGLELLAYFRNRAPLDDSGMPKDRFSAEMPDATLATLKIQPSEPRDSAVYFCASGGLEPQSGPRTQYFGPGTRLTVL.

This clonotype showed up just a few times. V and J are TRBV7-8 and TRBJ2-1, with 11 bases matching TRBD2. Germline loops: CDR1 SGHVS, CDR2 FQNEAQ. V trimming: 5 bases; J trimming: 8 bases; junction bases outside the gene matches: 11. CDR3 length: 16 amino acids. The chain's CDR3 is CASSPLSGGAVYEQFF. In DNA form, the CDR3 reads TGTGCCAGCAGCCCCCTTAGCGGGGGGGCCGTATATGAGCAGTTCTTC.

V is TRBV11-2 and J is TRBJ1-1, with D perhaps matching TRBD1 (5 bases). The CDR3 contains 14 residues. V was cut by 3 bases and J by 7 bases, with 15 bases left in between. Per germline, CDR1 SGHAT and CDR2 FQNNGV. The CDR3 DNA follows: TGTGCCAGCAGCTTTTATCGGGACTCGAGTGAAGCTTTCTTT. Amino acids: CASSFYRDSSEAFF.

The chain joins TRBV2 to TRBJ2-5; TRBD2 matches at 9 bases. Trimming took 4 bases from V and 5 from J; bases not matched to a gene: 5. The germline V gene has CDR1 SNHLY and CDR2 FYNNEI. The CDR3 extends over 14 amino acids. CDR3 bases: TGTGCCAGCAGTGGAGGTAGCGGGAGTGAGACCCAGTACTTC. Translation gives CASSGGSGSETQYF.

This clonotype was observed a handful of times. The chain uses TRBV9 and TRBJ1-1; D gene ambiguous. Germline values: CDR1 SGDLS, CDR2 YYNGEE. This CDR3 is 13 amino acids long. Trimming left V 0 bases short and J 6 bases short, with 9 bases between. The CDR3 spells CASSVGDNPEAFF. In DNA, the CDR3 is TGTGCCAGCAGCGTAGGGGATAACCCTGAAGCTTTCTTT. Drawing the rest from reference TRBV9 and TRBJ1-1, the complete variable domain is DSGVTQTPKHLITATGQRVTLRCSPRSGDLSVYWYQQSLDQGLQFLIQYYNGEERAKGNILERFSAQQFPDLHSELNLSSLELGDSALYFCASSVGDNPEAFFGQGTRLTVV.

The V and J genes are TRBV19 and TRBJ2-1; TRBD2 aligns across 12 bases. CDR1 is LNHDA and CDR2 is SQIVND in the germline V gene (reference sequence). The CDR3 runs to 15 residues. V was clipped by 11 bases and J by 8 bases; unmatched bases: 13. CDR3 nucleotide sequence: TGTGCCTCGGGGTCTAGCGGGAGGGCCGGGCATGAGCAGTTCTTC. Encoded protein: CASGSSGRAGHEQFF.

The gene calls are TRBV19 and TRBJ1-2; D call uncertain. The germline CDR1 and CDR2 sequences are LNHDA and SQIVND (reference sequence). Trimming stripped 11 bases from V and 4 bases from J, with 17 bases between. The CDR3 is 13 amino acids. This CDR3 is CASDSPGGYGYTF. CDR3 DNA sequence: TGTGCCTCCGATTCCCCTGGAGGCTATGGCTACACCTTC.

This clonotype turned up a few times. The chain links TRBV11-2 to TRBJ2-5, with D tentatively TRBD1 (6 bases). Germline CDR1 is SGHAT and CDR2 is FQNNGV. With 5 bases removed from V and 5 bases from J, the gap between germline ends came to 15 bases. The CDR3 loop spans 14 amino acids. Here the CDR3 reads CASSVSTGWETQYF. CDR3 bases: TGTGCCAGCAGCGTGAGTACAGGGTGGGAGACCCAGTACTTC.

The chain combines TRBV6-1 with TRBJ1-2, with D uncertain. CDR1 is MNHNS and CDR2 is SASEGT in the germline V gene. The CDR3 has 13 residues. The V and J ends lost 6 bases and 6 bases respectively, with 14 bases between them. CDR3 in amino acids: CASSPGLGNGYTF. The DNA for the CDR3 is TGTGCCAGCAGCCCCGGACTGGGTAATGGCTACACCTTC.

This clonotype was detected many times. The V and J genes are TRBV7-8 and TRBJ1-3; D unclear. The CDR3 covers 14 residues. V lost 7 bases and J lost 0, with 10 bases in between. Germline loops: CDR1 SGHVS, CDR2 FQNEAQ. CDR3 sequence reads: CASTSKISGNTIYF. CDR3 DNA: TGTGCCAGCACCTCCAAAATCTCTGGAAACACCATATATTTT.